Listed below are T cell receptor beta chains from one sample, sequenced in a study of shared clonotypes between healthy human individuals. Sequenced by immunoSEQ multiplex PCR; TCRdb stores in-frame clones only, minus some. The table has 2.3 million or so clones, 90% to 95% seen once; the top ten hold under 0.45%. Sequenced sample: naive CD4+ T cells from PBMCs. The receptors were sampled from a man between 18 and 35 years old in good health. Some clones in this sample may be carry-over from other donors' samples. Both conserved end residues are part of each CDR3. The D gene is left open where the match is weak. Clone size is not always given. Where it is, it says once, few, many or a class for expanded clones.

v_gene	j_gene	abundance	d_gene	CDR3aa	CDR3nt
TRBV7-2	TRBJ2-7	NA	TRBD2	CASSLEPGGIYEQYF	TGTGCCAGCAGCTTAGAACCGGGGGGGATTTACGAGCAGTACTTC
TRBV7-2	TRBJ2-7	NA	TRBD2	CASSLAGLADEQYF	TGTGCCAGCAGCTTAGCTGGTCTAGCGGACGAGCAGTACTTC
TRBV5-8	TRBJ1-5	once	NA	CASSWVILQPQHF	TGTGCCAGCAGCTGGGTAATATTACAGCCCCAGCATTTT
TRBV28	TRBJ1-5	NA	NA	CASSPSWADYSNQPQHF	TGTGCCAGCAGCCCATCATGGGCGGATTATAGCAATCAGCCCCAGCATTTT
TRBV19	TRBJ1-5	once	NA	CASSPWGTEQPQHF	TGTGCCAGTAGCCCATGGGGGACCGAACAGCCCCAGCATTTT
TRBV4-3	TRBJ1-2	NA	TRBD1	CASSQAGTGTYGYTF	TGCGCCAGCAGCCAAGCCGGGACAGGCACTTATGGCTACACCTTC
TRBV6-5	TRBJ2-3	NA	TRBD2	CASSRSGTSTDTQYF	TGTGCCAGCAGCCGCAGCGGGACTAGCACAGATACGCAGTATTTT
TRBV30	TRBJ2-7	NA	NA	CAGGRLYEQYF	TGTGCGGGGGGAAGACTTTACGAGCAGTACTTC
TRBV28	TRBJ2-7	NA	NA	CASREVEGYEQYF	TGTGCCAGCAGGGAGGTTGAGGGCTACGAGCAGTACTTC
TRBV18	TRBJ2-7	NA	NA	CASSPLTGSSYEQYF	TGTGCCAGCTCCCCTCTTACCGGGAGCTCCTACGAGCAGTACTTC
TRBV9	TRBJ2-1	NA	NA	CASSEGGSLLGDEQFF	TGTGCCAGCAGCGAGGGCGGGTCCCTACTCGGGGATGAGCAGTTCTTC
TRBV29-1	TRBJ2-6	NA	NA	CSVARGVPGANVLTF	TGCAGCGTTGCCAGGGGGGTCCCTGGGGCCAACGTCCTGACTTTC
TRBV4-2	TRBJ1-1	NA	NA	CASSQVERPEAFF	TGTGCCAGCAGCCAAGTAGAACGGCCTGAAGCTTTCTTT
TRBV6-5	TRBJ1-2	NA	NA	CASAPLTNYGYTF	TGTGCCTCCGCCCCCCTTACTAACTATGGCTACACCTTC
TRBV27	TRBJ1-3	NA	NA	CASRPRGTRASGNTIYF	TGTGCCAGCAGACCACGGGGGACGAGGGCTTCTGGAAACACCATATATTTT
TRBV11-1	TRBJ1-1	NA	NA	CASSLVYGTEAFF	TGTGCCAGCAGCTTAGTCTACGGCACTGAAGCTTTCTTT
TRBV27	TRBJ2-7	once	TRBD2	CASSFTGLGIYEQYF	TGTGCCAGCAGTTTCACCGGACTAGGGATCTACGAGCAGTACTTC
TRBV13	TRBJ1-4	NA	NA	CASSQRSGNEKLFF	TGTGCCAGCAGCCAGCGGAGCGGTAATGAAAAACTGTTTTTT
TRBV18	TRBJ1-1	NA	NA	CASSPFDGVSGEAFF	TGTGCCAGCTCACCATTCGACGGGGTTTCAGGTGAAGCTTTCTTT
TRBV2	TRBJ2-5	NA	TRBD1	CASTKGAAGGWIGETQYF	TGTGCCAGCACTAAAGGGGCGGCAGGGGGATGGATAGGGGAGACCCAGTACTTC
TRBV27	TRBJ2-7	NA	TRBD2	CASFPPGLAGAIGWVEQYF	TGTGCCAGCTTTCCCCCCGGGCTAGCGGGAGCAATAGGGTGGGTCGAGCAGTACTTC
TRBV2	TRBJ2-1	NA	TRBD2	CASSRRELSDEQFF	TGTGCCAGCAGTCGGCGGGAGTTGAGCGATGAGCAGTTCTTC
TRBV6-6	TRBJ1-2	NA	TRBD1	CASSYGQGQGYTF	TGTGCCAGCAGTTACGGACAGGGGCAGGGCTACACCTTC
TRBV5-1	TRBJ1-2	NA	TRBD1	CASSQGTANYGYTF	TGCGCCAGCAGCCAAGGGACAGCGAACTATGGCTACACCTTC
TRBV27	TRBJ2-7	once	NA	CASSLSQYTTYEQYF	TGTGCCAGCAGTTTATCCCAGTATACGACCTACGAGCAGTACTTC
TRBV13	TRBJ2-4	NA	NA	CASSFRRVLGKNIQYF	TGTGCCAGCAGCTTCCGCAGGGTTCTGGGCAAAAACATTCAGTACTTC